These 7 T cell receptor beta chains share one sample of origin, sequenced in a study of Ad26.COV2.S vaccination and SARS-CoV-2 variants (dated by TCRdb to the early 2020s). What the treatment or condition label conveys for this sample: over 15 received Ad26.COV2.S at low or high dose, single or two shots; five or six received placebo; per-sample allocation not given. Repertoires of vaccine and placebo recipients were sequenced from samples collected on day 63 after the first injection. Library preparation was by the immunoSEQ multiplex PCR assay. TCRdb limited this immuneACCESS table to in-frame rearrangements with V and J called. A share of clones is missing; checked studies link under half to unresolved V genes, and the rest is unexplained. The sample table lists around 450,000 clones, around 89% of them with a count of one. 1.7% of the sample is in the top ten clones. The specimen comprised peripheral blood, sampled in a trial of Ad26.COV2.S vaccine versus placebo. These receptors originate from a person aged 18-65 years who received the Ad26.COV2.S COVID-19 vaccine or a placebo.

The chain recombines TRBV6-2 or TRBV6-3 with TRBJ1-1, with D hard to call. V lost 2 bases, J lost 2 bases, and 9 bases lay in between. Looked up from germline, CDR1 is MNHEY and CDR2 is SVGEGT. The CDR3 is 14 residues long. The CDR3 loop reads CASSYTAVNTEAFF. In nucleotides, the CDR3 is TGTGCCAGCAGTTACACCGCAGTTAACACTGAAGCTTTCTTT.

V and J are TRBV10-3 and TRBJ2-1, with no clear D. The CDR3 spans 13 residues. V was cut by 2 bases and J by 7 bases, with 9 bases left in between. Germline V gene lookup returns CDR1 ENHRY and CDR2 SYGVKD. The CDR3 spells CAISENLGNEQFF. Here the CDR3 DNA reads TGTGCCATCAGTGAGAACCTAGGAAATGAGCAGTTCTTC.

This chain connects TRBV5-1 to TRBJ2-3, with unresolved D. The CDR3 runs 13 residues. Germline V gene data show CDR1 as SGHRS and CDR2 as YFSETQ. V was shortened by 6 bases and J by 2 bases, with 10 bases between the two germline ends. The CDR3 loop is CASNSGSTDTQYF. The CDR3 DNA is TGCGCCAGCAACTCAGGTTCCACAGATACGCAGTATTTT.

The chain recombines TRBV28 with TRBJ2-1; 12 nucleotides align to TRBD1. This CDR3 contains 19 residues. CDR1 and CDR2 from the germline V gene are MDHEN and SYDVKM. V shed 2 bases, J shed 8 bases, and the junction held 16 bases outside the gene matches. CDR3 residues: CASSLPTFTGTGGIDEQFF. The CDR3 bases are TGTGCCAGCAGTTTACCTACCTTCACCGGGACAGGGGGCATCGATGAGCAGTTCTTC.

The chain combines TRBV18 with TRBJ2-5; TRBD2 might be the D (5 bases). V lost 3 bases, J lost 5 bases, and 13 bases lay in between. The CDR3 has 14 residues. In germline, CDR1 is KGHSH, CDR2 LQKENI. This CDR3 reads CASSPNGGGETQYF. DNA of the CDR3: TGTGCCAGCTCACCTAACGGAGGTGGCGAGACCCAGTACTTC.

The chain joins TRBV9 to TRBJ2-3, with TRBD2 identical over 9 bases. Germline V gives CDR1 SGDLS, CDR2 YYNGEE. Trimming removed 4 bases from V and 2 bases from J; junction bases left unmatched: 11. The CDR3 length is 17 residues. In nucleotides, the CDR3 is TGTGCCAGCAGCCGTGTATCGACTAGCGGAAACACAGATACGCAGTATTTT. The encoded protein is CASSRVSTSGNTDTQYF.

The chain recombines TRBV5-6 with TRBJ2-5; D remains unclear. CDR3 length: 15 residues. V lost 1 base and J 3 bases, leaving 13 bases between the germline ends. Per germline, CDR1 SGHDT and CDR2 YYEEEE. CDR3 DNA sequence: TGTGCCAGCAGCTTGCTGGGAAACAGAGAAGAGACCCAGTACTTC. This encodes CASSLLGNREETQYF.